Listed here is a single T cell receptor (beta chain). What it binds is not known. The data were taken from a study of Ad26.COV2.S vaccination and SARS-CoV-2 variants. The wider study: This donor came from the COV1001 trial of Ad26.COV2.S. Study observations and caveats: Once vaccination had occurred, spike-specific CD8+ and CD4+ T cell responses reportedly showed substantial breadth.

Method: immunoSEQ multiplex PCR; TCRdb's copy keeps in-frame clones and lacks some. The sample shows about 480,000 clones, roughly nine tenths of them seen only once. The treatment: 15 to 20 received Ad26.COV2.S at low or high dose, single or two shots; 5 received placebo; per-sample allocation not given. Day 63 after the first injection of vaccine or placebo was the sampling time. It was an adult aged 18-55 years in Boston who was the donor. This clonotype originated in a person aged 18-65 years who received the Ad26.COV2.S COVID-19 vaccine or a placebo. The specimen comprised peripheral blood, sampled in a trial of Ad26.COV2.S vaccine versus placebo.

The CDR3 region is CASSLYVGSYNSPLHF. CDR3 in DNA: TGTGCCAGCAGCTTATACGTGGGCTCCTATAATTCACCCCTCCACTTT. The genes are TRBV7-6 and TRBJ1-6; no reliable D call. Germline lookup yields CDR1 SGHVS and CDR2 FNYEAQ. V dropped 2 bases and J dropped 0 bases, with 8 bases sitting between them. This CDR3 has 16 residues.